This T cell receptor beta chain was found in a study of T cell changes during pregnancy in multiple sclerosis. Only one count was recorded for this clone. The CDR3 runs to 14 residues. Germline V gene lookup returns CDR1 SGHRS and CDR2 YFSETQ. V dropped 4 bases and J dropped 8; count of bases not matched to a gene: 9. Some clones are missing from TCRdb's copy, which holds only in-frame ones; the method was immunoSEQ multiplex PCR. The sample records tens of thousands of clones, roughly 89% being singletons. The sequencing here drew on peripheral blood, taken in the second trimester of pregnancy. J is TRBJ1-2 and V is TRBV5-1; 9 bases fit TRBD1. The sequence was obtained from a female donor with multiple sclerosis, enrolled in a pregnancy study. The DNA for the CDR3 is TGCGCCAGCAGCACAGGGGGACAGGGTTCCGGCTACACCTTC. Its translation is CASSTGGQGSGYTF.